The 32 T cell receptor beta chains presented below share a single source sample, sequenced in a study of identical twins. Each CDR3 protein gets one entry after TCRdb re-called the 5' RACE reads with MiXCR. The sample holds 150,000 or so distinct CDR3 sequences, 3% to 4% seen once. What was sequenced was memory T cells sorted from blood. The receptors were gathered from a man aged 18-30 years in good health.

This clonotype was seen only a few times. Here the CDR3 reads CASSWDGYGYTF. CDR3 nucleotide sequence: TGTGCCAGCAGCTGGGACGGCTATGGCTACACCTTC. The V and J genes are TRBV7-2 and TRBJ1-2, with a possible D match to TRBD1 (5 bases). CDR3 length: 12 residues. The germline gives CDR1 SGHTA, CDR2 FQGNSA. Trimming shortened V by 4 bases and J by 4 bases, and 7 bases separated the two germline ends.

In this sample, this clonotype turned up many times. V usage is TRBV24-1 and J usage is TRBJ2-2; D may correspond to TRBD1 or TRBD2 (5 bases each). The CDR3 is 18 residues long. Germline lookup yields CDR1 KGHDR and CDR2 SFDVKD. Trimming stripped 3 bases from V and 8 bases from J, with 24 bases between. The CDR3 DNA reads TGTGCCACCAGTGATCCGGCAACCGGGACCCCTATTGGGGGGGAGCTGTTTTTT. It encodes CATSDPATGTPIGGELFF.

The chain links TRBV6-1 to TRBJ1-2; 7 bases line up with TRBD1. Looked up from germline, CDR1 is MNHNS and CDR2 is SASEGT. V trimming: 10 bases; J trimming: 2 bases; junction bases outside the gene matches: 13. The CDR3 loop spans 15 amino acids. CDR3 in amino acids: CAIKGRDSSNYGYTF. The CDR3 region has the DNA TGTGCCATAAAGGGGCGGGACAGTTCCAACTATGGCTACACCTTC.

This clonotype showed up many times. The chain couples TRBV20-1 to TRBJ2-2, with a tentative D call TRBD1 (5 bases). Germline CDR1 is DFQATT and CDR2 is SNEGSKA (reference sequence). The CDR3 covers 15 residues. Trimming took off 6 bases at V and 2 bases at J, with 16 bases between the two ends. The CDR3 DNA reads as TGCAGTGCACAATCCCCTAGGGGAAACACCGGGGAGCTGTTTTTT. It is translated as CSAQSPRGNTGELFF.

This clonotype was picked up many times. The chain employs TRBV6-1 and TRBJ2-1, with D perhaps assigned TRBD1 or TRBD2 (5 bases each). Germline V gene data show CDR1 as MNHNS and CDR2 as SASEGT. CDR3 size: 15 residues. V lost 6 bases, J lost 8 bases, and 20 bases lay in between. CDR3 nucleotide sequence: TGTGCCAGCAGCCTACTACCCTCCGGGACCCATGAGCAGTTCTTC. It encodes CASSLLPSGTHEQFF.

This clonotype was counted ten times or more. This sequence joins TRBV5-1 and TRBJ1-4; 7 bases fit TRBD1. This CDR3 spans 14 amino acids. Trimming cost V 0 bases and J 7 bases; bases outside gene matches: 3. The germline V gene has CDR1 SGHRS and CDR2 YFSETQ. The CDR3 DNA is TGCGCCAGCAGCTTGGGACAGGGACCTGAAAAACTGTTTTTT. Translation: CASSLGQGPEKLFF. Looking up the rest from reference TRBV5-1 and TRBJ1-4 gives the full variable domain: KAGVTQTPRYLIKTRGQQVTLSCSPISGHRSVSWYQQTPGQGLQFLFEYFSETQRNKGNFPGRFSGRQFSNSRSEMNVSTLELGDSALYLCASSLGQGPEKLFFGSGTQLSVL.

In this sample, this clonotype turned up many times. This chain connects TRBV6-1 to TRBJ2-2; D remains ambiguous. The CDR3 loop spans 11 amino acids. Germline loops: CDR1 MNHNS, CDR2 SASEGT. Trimming removed 6 bases at V and 5 bases at J, with 4 bases between. The CDR3 DNA follows: TGTGCCAGCAGGGTTACCGGGGAGCTGTTTTTT. This codes for CASRVTGELFF.

This clonotype was counted many times. This chain connects TRBV20-1 to TRBJ2-5; TRBD2 matches at 7 bases. Germline CDR1 is DFQATT and CDR2 is SNEGSKA (reference sequence). This CDR3 spans 16 amino acids. V shed 4 bases, J shed 2 bases, and the junction held 13 bases outside the gene matches. The DNA of the CDR3 is TGCAGTGCTACCCCAAAGCGGGAATCCGTACAAGAGACCCAGTACTTC. This gives the protein CSATPKRESVQETQYF.

This clonotype was seen ten or more times. The chain has TRBV4-1 and TRBJ1-4, with a weak D call TRBD1 (5 bases). The CDR3 length is 15 residues. Germline assignment: CDR1 MGHRA and CDR2 YSYEKL. Trimming left V 4 bases short and J 10 bases short, with 19 bases between. For the CDR3, the DNA is TGCGCCAGCAGCCGCTCGGAGGGGTCCGACGGAAAACTGTTTTTT. It codes for CASSRSEGSDGKLFF.

The table lists this clonotype with a few counts. This chain links TRBV5-1 with TRBJ2-3; TRBD1 aligns across 8 bases. The length of the CDR3 is 18 residues. V shed 1 base, J shed 0 bases, and the junction held 10 bases outside the gene matches. Germline loops: CDR1 SGHRS, CDR2 YFSETQ. The CDR3 is CASSLKGAGGWSTDTQYF. The CDR3 coding sequence is TGCGCCAGCAGCTTGAAAGGGGCAGGGGGCTGGAGCACAGATACGCAGTATTTT.

The table lists this clonotype with many counts. The CDR3 DNA reads TGCAGTGCTAGTCGGTCAGGGGGATCATACGAGCAGTACTTC. It codes for CSASRSGGSYEQYF. The chain couples TRBV20-1 to TRBJ2-7; 7 nucleotides line up with TRBD1. There are 14 residues in the CDR3. J lost 4 bases, V lost 3 bases, and 9 bases had no gene match. Germline loops: CDR1 DFQATT, CDR2 SNEGSKA (reference sequence).

This clonotype was seen many times. This chain connects TRBV20-1 to TRBJ2-5; 8 nucleotides align to TRBD2. V dropped 0 bases and J dropped 5; count of bases not matched to a gene: 8. CDR1 and CDR2 from the germline V gene are DFQATT and SNEGSKA (reference sequence). The CDR3 has 15 amino acids. The CDR3 DNA follows: TGCAGTGCTAGAGATGGTGGTCGCGGGAGGGAGACCCAGTACTTC. Residues: CSARDGGRGRETQYF.

Ten or more counts support this clonotype. This sequence joins TRBV5-1 and TRBJ1-3; a possible D gene is TRBD1 (6 bases). Per the germline V gene, CDR1 is SGHRS and CDR2 is YFSETQ. V lost 4 bases, J lost 6 bases, and 14 bases lay in between. This CDR3 region has 14 residues. CDR3 region: CASSPSTGQNTIYF. CDR3 DNA sequence: TGCGCCAGCAGCCCTTCGACAGGACAAAACACCATATATTTT.

This clonotype was seen many times. V is TRBV4-1 and J is TRBJ1-3; no firm D call. V lost 1 base to trimming and J lost 2 bases, with 9 bases between them. Germline CDR1 MGHRA, CDR2 YSYEKL. The CDR3 contains 15 residues. The CDR3 reads CASSQVAGAGNTIYF. Here the CDR3 DNA reads TGCGCCAGCAGCCAAGTTGCGGGCGCTGGAAACACCATATATTTT.

There are many counts of this clonotype. The rearrangement links TRBV12-3 or TRBV12-4 to TRBJ2-1; perhaps TRBD1 as D (6 bases). V lost 8 bases and J 6 bases, leaving 20 bases between the germline ends. The CDR3 has 15 amino acids. The CDR3 protein is CASSKRDNSPNEQFF. DNA of the CDR3: TGTGCCAGCTCGAAGAGGGACAATAGCCCCAATGAGCAGTTCTTC.

There are many counts of this clonotype. The rearrangement joins TRBV19 to TRBJ2-1, with D perhaps TRBD1 or TRBD2 (5 bases each). The V end was cut by 4 bases, the J end by 6 bases, with 19 bases between. The CDR3 extends over 16 amino acids. In germline, CDR1 is LNHDA, CDR2 SQIVND (reference sequence). In DNA form, the CDR3 reads TGTGCCAGTAGTACTCAACCCGGGACCTTAAGCAATGAGCAGTTCTTC. Its protein is CASSTQPGTLSNEQFF.

To note about this clonotype: The conserved phenylalanine or tryptophan normally closing the CDR3 is absent here, so this likely arose from a read error. Because the CDR3's place on the DNA is in doubt, the DNA is left out and the CDR3 is given as listed by TCRdb. The CDR3 loop reads CASSLEVTGTDTQYN. The rearrangement links TRBV5-1 to TRBJ2-3. Germline values: CDR1 SGHRS, CDR2 YFSETQ. The CDR3 totals 15 residues, both ends included.

This clonotype was detected many times. V usage is TRBV5-1 and J usage is TRBJ1-1; unclear D gene. The V gene lost 0 bases and the J gene lost 4 bases, with 7 bases spanning the gap. The CDR3 is 13 residues long. The germline CDR1 and CDR2 sequences are SGHRS and YFSETQ. The CDR3 nucleotides are TGCGCCAGCAGCTTGGTCAGTGCCACTGAAGCTTTCTTT. Protein product: CASSLVSATEAFF.

The gene calls are TRBV20-1 and TRBJ2-1, with D maybe TRBD1 (5 bases). This CDR3 is 15 amino acids long. Per the germline V gene, CDR1 is DFQATT and CDR2 is SNEGSKA (reference sequence). V lost 2 bases and J lost 0, with 11 bases in between. The CDR3 protein is CSARPDSSSYNEQFF. The DNA for the CDR3 is TGCAGTGCTAGACCAGACAGTTCCTCCTACAATGAGCAGTTCTTC.

This clonotype was seen ten or more times. V usage is TRBV28 and J usage is TRBJ2-1; D might be TRBD2 (6 bases). The CDR3 runs 16 residues. The V and J ends lost 8 bases and 0 bases respectively, with 17 bases between them. Germline V lookup: CDR1 MDHEN, CDR2 SYDVKM. The CDR3 sequence is CASGRIPGSSYNEQFF. The DNA for the CDR3 is TGTGCCAGCGGGAGGATCCCAGGGAGCTCCTACAATGAGCAGTTCTTC.

This clonotype has a count of ten or more. The chain couples TRBV24-1 to TRBJ2-2; D is perhaps TRBD2 (6 bases). Germline values: CDR1 KGHDR, CDR2 SFDVKD. The CDR3 consists of 17 residues. The V end was cut by 3 bases, the J end by 3 bases, with 16 bases between. CDR3 coding DNA: TGTGCCACCAGTGATCCCACCGGGGACTCCTACACCGGGGAGCTGTTTTTT. This sequence encodes CATSDPTGDSYTGELFF.

This clonotype was observed at least ten times. The chain links TRBV5-1 to TRBJ2-1; D is tentatively TRBD1 or TRBD2 (6 bases each). This CDR3 is built from 13 residues. Per the germline V gene, CDR1 is SGHRS and CDR2 is YFSETQ. V gave up 6 bases and J gave up 8 bases, with 15 bases separating them. CDR3 sequence (DNA): TGCGCCAGCAAGGGGGGCAGGGCGGATGAGCAGTTCTTC. Its translation is CASKGGRADEQFF.

This clonotype was seen ten or more times. This chain uses TRBV5-1 with TRBJ2-2, with D perhaps matching TRBD1 (6 bases). CDR1 and CDR2 from the germline V gene are SGHRS and YFSETQ. Trimming shortened V by 2 bases and J by 4 bases, and 9 bases separated the two germline ends. CDR3 size: 14 residues. This chain's CDR3 is CASSLQGFTGELFF. Written as DNA, the CDR3 is TGCGCCAGCAGCTTACAGGGTTTCACCGGGGAGCTGTTTTTT.

CDR3 in DNA: TGCAGCTATTCCCTGAACACTGAAGCTTTCTTT. It translates to CSYSLNTEAFF. The V call is TRBV20-1, the J call TRBJ1-1; D remains unclear. This CDR3 contains 11 residues. The germline V gene has CDR1 DFQATT and CDR2 SNEGSKA (reference sequence).

The chain combines TRBV11-3 with TRBJ2-7, with D possibly called TRBD1 or TRBD2 (5 bases each). The germline gives CDR1 SGHNT, CDR2 YENEEA. V lost 5 bases and J lost 1, with 15 bases in between. CDR3 length: 15 amino acids. In nucleotides, the CDR3 is TGTGCCAGCAGCCTTTCCGGGACGGCATCCTACGAGCAGTACGTC. Translating it yields CASSLSGTASYEQYV.

This clonotype was observed many times. The CDR3 spells CSARDTQNIQYF. The CDR3 nucleotides are TGCAGTGCTAGAGATACGCAGAACATTCAGTACTTC. The genes are TRBV20-1 and TRBJ2-4; D remains unclear. The V and J ends lost 0 bases and 7 bases respectively, with 7 bases between them. The CDR3 loop spans 12 amino acids. The germline V gene has CDR1 DFQATT and CDR2 SNEGSKA (reference sequence).

This clonotype was recorded at least ten times. The chain uses TRBV6-1 and TRBJ1-2; D call uncertain. Deletions cut 3 bases from V and 4 bases from J, with 9 bases between. Per the germline V gene, CDR1 is MNHNS and CDR2 is SASEGT. The CDR3 has 13 amino acids. The CDR3 sequence: CASSEGYVYGYTF. CDR3 sequence (DNA): TGTGCCAGCAGTGAGGGGTATGTCTATGGCTACACCTTC.

This clonotype appeared many times. The chain has TRBV2 and TRBJ2-3; the D gene is possibly TRBD2 (6 bases). The germline V and J ends were trimmed by 2 bases and 7 bases, with 10 bases remaining between them. This CDR3 is 13 amino acids long. Germline V gene lookup returns CDR1 SNHLY and CDR2 FYNNEI. The CDR3 coding sequence is TGTGCCAGCAGTGAAACTGCGGGAAATACGCAGTATTTT. Translated, it gives CASSETAGNTQYF.

This clonotype was detected many times. The chain employs TRBV7-2 and TRBJ2-7; the match to TRBD2 covers 9 bases. The CDR3 loop spans 15 amino acids. Germline V gene lookup returns CDR1 SGHTA and CDR2 FQGNSA. V lost 0 bases to trimming and J lost 4 bases; unmatched junction nucleotides: 4. Written as DNA, the CDR3 is TGTGCCAGCAGCTTAGCGAGGACTAGCGCTTACGAGCAGTACTTC. This translates into CASSLARTSAYEQYF.

In its sample, this clonotype was seen many times. The chain employs TRBV15 and TRBJ2-3; 8 nucleotides match TRBD1. V was clipped by 0 bases and J by 2 bases; unmatched bases: 4. There are 16 residues in the CDR3. Germline V gene data show CDR1 as LNHNV and CDR2 as YYDKDF (reference sequence). The CDR3, as DNA: TGTGCCACCAGCAGAGACCAGGGGGCCATCACAGATACGCAGTATTTT. Its translation is CATSRDQGAITDTQYF.

This clonotype came up many times. The V call is TRBV10-3, the J call TRBJ2-7; D is perhaps TRBD1 or TRBD2 (6 bases each). V was pared by 0 bases and J by 8 bases, with 26 bases between. The CDR3 has 18 residues. CDR1 is ENHRY and CDR2 is SYGVKD in the germline V gene. The CDR3 bases are TGTGCCATCAGTGAGTCGCGTTTTCAGAGGAGGGGGGAGCTGAAGCAGTACTTC. This gives the protein CAISESRFQRRGELKQYF.

This clonotype was detected many times. V gene TRBV12-3 or TRBV12-4 combines with J gene TRBJ1-2; 7 bases match TRBD1. CDR3 length: 14 residues. After removal of 2 bases from V and 4 bases from J, the junction contained 4 bases not matched to a gene. The CDR3 reads CASSLRDSTYGYTF. DNA of the CDR3: TGTGCCAGCAGTTTAAGGGACAGTACCTATGGCTACACCTTC.